One T cell receptor (beta chain) is described in this entry. The target antigen is unknown. The CDR3 has 17 residues. Germline assignment: CDR1 SGHAT and CDR2 FQNNGV. The V end was cut by 7 bases, the J end by 0 bases, with 21 bases between. A single record per CDR3 protein comes from TCRdb applying MiXCR to the 5' RACE reads. The sample includes a few hundred thousand distinct CDR3 sequences, about 9% of them seen just once. The source of the sample is a study of identical twins. Findings of the study overall: Reduced insertions were recorded for abundant cord blood beta clonotypes, with no such pattern in memory repertoires. Some out-of-frame alpha sequences were shared by twins, and these showed excess low generation probability. Modelling approaches yielded underestimates of out-of-frame TCR alpha sharing between monozygotic twins.

Only healthy Caucasians were enrolled as donors. This same sample was also taken into another study, of yellow fever vaccine responses in identical twins.

Source material: CD8+ T cells sorted from blood. This clonotype was sampled from a woman younger than 30 in good health. This chain uses TRBV11-2 with TRBJ2-5; no firm D call. The CDR3 bases are TGTGCCAGCATCCAACATGCGGACCTTGGGTACCAAGAGACCCAGTACTTC. Protein: CASIQHADLGYQETQYF.